This T cell receptor (beta chain) was captured in a study of TET2 disruption in CD19-targeted CAR T cells. Regarding treatment: autologous CTL019 cells: CD19 CAR with 4-1BB and CD3 zeta domains. TCR zeta and 4-1BB domains were built into the CD19 CAR. T cells for CTL019 manufacturing were collected from peripheral blood by leukapheresis. Points on this clone: Its antigen remains unknown. The junction departs from germline at one end; a sequencing error may be responsible. The CDR3 goes on 3 residues after the read ends, and that part is filled in from the germline J gene. Other DNA sequences in the same sample also yield this CDR3.

The repertoire was sequenced with immunoSEQ multiplex PCR; TCRdb's copy has only in-frame clones and lacks some. Its clone listing holds 25,000 to 30,000 clones. Germline lookup yields CDR1 SQVTM and CDR2 ANQGSEA. The CDR3 length is 13 residues. J is TRBJ1-3 and V is TRBV29-1; 7 positions agree with TRBD1. The sample consisted of CD8- CAR+ T cells sorted from cultured blood T cells, taken for CD19 CAR T cell therapy. Subset: CD8-negative CAR-positive T cells from the infusion product. The TCR comes from a man between 65 and 79 years old with chronic lymphocytic leukemia. CDR3 residues: CSVKGAIGNTIYF. CDR3 DNA, as far as it was read: TGCAGCGTTAAGGGGGCGATAGGAAACACT.